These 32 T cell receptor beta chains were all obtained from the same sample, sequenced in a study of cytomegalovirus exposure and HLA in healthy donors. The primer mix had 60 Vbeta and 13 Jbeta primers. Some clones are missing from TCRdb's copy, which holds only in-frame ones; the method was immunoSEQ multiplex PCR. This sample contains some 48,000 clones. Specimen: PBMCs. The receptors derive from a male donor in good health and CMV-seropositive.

The CDR3 sequence: CASSAGTRGEQFF. Written as DNA, the CDR3 is TGTGCCAGCAGTGCCGGGACCAGGGGGGAGCAGTTCTTC. This chain links TRBV2 with TRBJ2-1; 7 nucleotides line up with TRBD1. From germline, CDR1 is SNHLY and CDR2 FYNNEI. V shed 4 bases, J shed 10 bases, and the junction held 7 bases outside the gene matches. There are 13 residues in the CDR3. The full variable domain, in which reference TRBV2 and TRBJ2-1 provide the parts outside the CDR3, is EPEVTQTPSHQVTQMGQEVILRCVPISNHLYFYWYRQILGQKVEFLVSFYNNEISEKSEIFDDQFSVERPDGSNFTLKIRSTKLEDSAMYFCASSAGTRGEQFFGPGTRLTVL.

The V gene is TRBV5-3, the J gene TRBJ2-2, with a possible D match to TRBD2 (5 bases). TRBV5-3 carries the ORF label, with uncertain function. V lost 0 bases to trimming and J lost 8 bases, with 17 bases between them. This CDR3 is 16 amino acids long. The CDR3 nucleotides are TGTGCCAGAAGCTTGGCCGGACTGAACCCACTGGGGGAGCTGTTTTTT. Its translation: CARSLAGLNPLGELFF.

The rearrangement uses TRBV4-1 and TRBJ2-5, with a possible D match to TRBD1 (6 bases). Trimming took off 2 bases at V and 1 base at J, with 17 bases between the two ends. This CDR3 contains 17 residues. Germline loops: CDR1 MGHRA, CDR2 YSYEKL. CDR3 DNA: TGCGCCAGCAGCCAACTTCCGCCGACAGGCGCCCAAGAGACCCAGTACTTC. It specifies CASSQLPPTGAQETQYF.

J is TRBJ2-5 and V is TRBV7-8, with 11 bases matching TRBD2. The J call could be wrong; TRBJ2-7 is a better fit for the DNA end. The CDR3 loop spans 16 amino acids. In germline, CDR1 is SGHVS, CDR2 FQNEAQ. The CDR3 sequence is CASSSSRSGGAYEQYF. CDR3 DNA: TGTGCCAGCAGCTCTTCCCGTAGCGGGGGGGCCTACGAGCAGTACTTC.

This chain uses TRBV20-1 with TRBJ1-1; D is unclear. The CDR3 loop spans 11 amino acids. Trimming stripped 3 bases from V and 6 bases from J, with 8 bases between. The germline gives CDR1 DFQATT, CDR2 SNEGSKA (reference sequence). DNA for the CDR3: TGCAGTGCTAGGGAGTGGGCTGAAGCTTTCTTT. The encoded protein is CSAREWAEAFF.

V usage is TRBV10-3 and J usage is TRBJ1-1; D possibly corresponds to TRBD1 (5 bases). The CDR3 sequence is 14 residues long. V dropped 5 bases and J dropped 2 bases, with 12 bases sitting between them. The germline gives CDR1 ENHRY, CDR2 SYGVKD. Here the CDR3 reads CAISIDSPNTEAFF. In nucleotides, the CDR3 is TGTGCCATCAGTATAGACAGCCCAAACACTGAAGCTTTCTTT.

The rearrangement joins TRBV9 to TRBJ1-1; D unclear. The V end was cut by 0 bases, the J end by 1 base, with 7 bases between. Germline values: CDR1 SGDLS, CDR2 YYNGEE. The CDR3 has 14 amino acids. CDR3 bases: TGTGCCAGCAGCGTAGTGGGAGGGAACACTGAAGCTTTCTTT. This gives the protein CASSVVGGNTEAFF. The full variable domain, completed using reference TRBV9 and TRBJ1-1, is DSGVTQTPKHLITATGQRVTLRCSPRSGDLSVYWYQQSLDQGLQFLIQYYNGEERAKGNILERFSAQQFPDLHSELNLSSLELGDSALYFCASSVVGGNTEAFFGQGTRLTVV.

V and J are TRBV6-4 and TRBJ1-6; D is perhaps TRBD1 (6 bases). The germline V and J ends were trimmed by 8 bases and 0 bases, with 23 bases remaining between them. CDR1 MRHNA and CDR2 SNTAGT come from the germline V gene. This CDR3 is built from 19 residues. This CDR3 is CASPGGDGLTGSYNSPLHF. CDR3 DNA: TGTGCCAGCCCTGGGGGCGACGGATTAACCGGCTCCTATAATTCACCCCTCCACTTT.

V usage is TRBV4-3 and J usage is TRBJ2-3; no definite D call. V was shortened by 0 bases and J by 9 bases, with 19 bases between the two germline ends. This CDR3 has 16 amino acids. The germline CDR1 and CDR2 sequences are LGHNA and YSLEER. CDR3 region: CASSQDRNRPPGTQYF. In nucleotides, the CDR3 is TGCGCCAGCAGCCAAGATCGTAACAGACCCCCTGGGACGCAGTATTTT.

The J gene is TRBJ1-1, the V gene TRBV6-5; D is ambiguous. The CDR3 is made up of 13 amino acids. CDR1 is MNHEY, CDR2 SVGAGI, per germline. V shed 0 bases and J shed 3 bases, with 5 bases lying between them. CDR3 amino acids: CASSYSEDTEAFF. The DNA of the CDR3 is TGTGCCAGCAGTTACTCGGAGGACACTGAAGCTTTCTTT.

CDR3 protein: CATSDGTGRYGQFF. CDR3 coding DNA: TGTGCCACCAGCGACGGGACAGGCAGGTATGGGCAGTTCTTC. This rearrangement joins TRBV15 to TRBJ2-1, with TRBD1 matching 8 bases. CDR1 and CDR2 from the germline V gene are LNHNV and YYDKDF (reference sequence). This CDR3 is built from 14 residues. J lost 12 bases, V lost 5 bases, and 12 bases had no gene match.

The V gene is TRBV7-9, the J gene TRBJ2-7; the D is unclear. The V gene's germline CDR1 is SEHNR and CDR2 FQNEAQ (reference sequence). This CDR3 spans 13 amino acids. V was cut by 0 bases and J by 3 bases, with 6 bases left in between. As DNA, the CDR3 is TGTGCCAGCAGCTTAGCTGTTCGCTACGAGCAGTACTTC. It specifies CASSLAVRYEQYF.

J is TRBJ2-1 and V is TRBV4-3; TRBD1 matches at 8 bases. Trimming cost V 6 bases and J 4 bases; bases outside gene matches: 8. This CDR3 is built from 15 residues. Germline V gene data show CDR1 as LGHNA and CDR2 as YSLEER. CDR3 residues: CASRPGQALYNEQFF. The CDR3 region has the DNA TGCGCCAGCAGACCGGGACAGGCATTGTACAATGAGCAGTTCTTC.

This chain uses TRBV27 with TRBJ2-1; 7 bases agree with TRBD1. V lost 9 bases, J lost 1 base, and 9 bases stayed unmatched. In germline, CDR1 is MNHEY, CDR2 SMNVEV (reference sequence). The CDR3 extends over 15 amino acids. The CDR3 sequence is CASSRTGPSYNEQFF. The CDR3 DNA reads TGTGCCAGTTCAAGGACAGGCCCTTCCTACAATGAGCAGTTCTTC.

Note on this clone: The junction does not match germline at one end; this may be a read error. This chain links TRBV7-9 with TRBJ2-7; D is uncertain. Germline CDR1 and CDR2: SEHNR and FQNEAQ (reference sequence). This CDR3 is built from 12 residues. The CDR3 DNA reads TGTACCAGCAGCTTAGTACTCCACGAGCAGTACTTC. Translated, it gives CTSSLVLHEQYF.

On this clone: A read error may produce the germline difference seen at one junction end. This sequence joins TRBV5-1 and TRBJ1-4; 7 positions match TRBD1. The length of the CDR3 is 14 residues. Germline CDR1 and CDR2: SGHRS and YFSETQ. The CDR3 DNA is TGCGCCAGCAGCGGCGAGGGGGCGGATGAAGAACTGTTTTTT. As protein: CASSGEGADEELFF. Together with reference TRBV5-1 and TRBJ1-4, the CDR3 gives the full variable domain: KAGVTQTPRYLIKTRGQQVTLSCSPISGHRSVSWYQQTPGQGLQFLFEYFSETQRNKGNFPGRFSGRQFSNSRSEMNVSTLELGDSALYLCASSGEGADEELFFGSGTQLSVL.

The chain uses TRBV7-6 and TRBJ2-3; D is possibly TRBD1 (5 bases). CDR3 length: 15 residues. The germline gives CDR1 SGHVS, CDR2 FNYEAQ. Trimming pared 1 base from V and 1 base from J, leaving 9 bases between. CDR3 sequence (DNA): TGTGCCAGCAGCTTAGAAGGGGCGCGCACAGATACGCAGTATTTT. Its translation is CASSLEGARTDTQYF.

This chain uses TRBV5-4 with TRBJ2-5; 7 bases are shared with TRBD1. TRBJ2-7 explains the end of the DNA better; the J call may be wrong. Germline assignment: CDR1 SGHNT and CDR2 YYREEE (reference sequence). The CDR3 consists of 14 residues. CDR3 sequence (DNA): TGTGCCAGCAGCCACGGGACAGAAGCCTACGAGCAGTACTTC. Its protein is CASSHGTEAYEQYF.

This CDR3 is CATKEGGSGSYGYTF. DNA for the CDR3: TGTGCCACAAAAGAGGGAGGGAGTGGTAGCTATGGCTACACCTTC. This chain connects TRBV6-5 to TRBJ1-2; D not resolved. Germline V CDR1 and CDR2: MNHEY, SVGAGI. The V gene lost 10 bases and the J gene lost 4 bases, with 22 bases spanning the gap. This CDR3 has 15 residues.

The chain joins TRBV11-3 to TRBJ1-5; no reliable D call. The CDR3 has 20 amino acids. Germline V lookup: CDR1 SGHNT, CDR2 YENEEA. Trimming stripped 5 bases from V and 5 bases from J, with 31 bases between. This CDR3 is CASSPTEADEARLADQPQHF. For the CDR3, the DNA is TGTGCCAGCAGCCCTACCGAAGCGGACGAGGCCCGTTTGGCGGATCAGCCCCAGCATTTT.

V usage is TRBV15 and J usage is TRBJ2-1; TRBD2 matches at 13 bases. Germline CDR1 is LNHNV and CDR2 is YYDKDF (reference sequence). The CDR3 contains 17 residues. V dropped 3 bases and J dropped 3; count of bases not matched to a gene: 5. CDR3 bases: TGTGCCACCAGCAGCCAGGGGACTAGCGGGGTCTACAATGAGCAGTTCTTC. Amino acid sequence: CATSSQGTSGVYNEQFF.

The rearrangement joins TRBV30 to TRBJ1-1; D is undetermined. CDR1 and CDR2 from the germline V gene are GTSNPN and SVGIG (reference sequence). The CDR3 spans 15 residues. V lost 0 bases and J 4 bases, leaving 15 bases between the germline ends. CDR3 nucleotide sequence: TGTGCCTGGAGTGTAGAAGACGGGCGGGGCACTGAAGCTTTCTTT. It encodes CAWSVEDGRGTEAFF.

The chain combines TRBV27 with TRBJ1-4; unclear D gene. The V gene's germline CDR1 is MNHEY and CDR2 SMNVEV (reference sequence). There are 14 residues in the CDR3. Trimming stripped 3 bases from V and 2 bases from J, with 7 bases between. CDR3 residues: CASSFGGTNEKLFF. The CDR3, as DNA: TGTGCCAGCAGTTTCGGAGGGACTAATGAAAAACTGTTTTTT.

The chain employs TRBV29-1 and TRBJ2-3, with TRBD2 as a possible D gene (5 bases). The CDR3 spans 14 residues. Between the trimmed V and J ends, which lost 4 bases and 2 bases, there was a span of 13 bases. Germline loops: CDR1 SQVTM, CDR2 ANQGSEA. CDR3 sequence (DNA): TGCAGCGTTGGCGGCGGGTACCTCACAGATACGCAGTATTTT. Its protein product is CSVGGGYLTDTQYF.

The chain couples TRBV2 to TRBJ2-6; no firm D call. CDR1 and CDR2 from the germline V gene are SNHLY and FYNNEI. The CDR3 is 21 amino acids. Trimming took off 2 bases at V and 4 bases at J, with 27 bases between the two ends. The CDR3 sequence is CASSESVKTNSLLLGANVLTF. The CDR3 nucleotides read TGTGCCAGCAGTGAAAGTGTAAAAACCAACTCCTTGCTCTTGGGGGCCAACGTCCTGACTTTC.

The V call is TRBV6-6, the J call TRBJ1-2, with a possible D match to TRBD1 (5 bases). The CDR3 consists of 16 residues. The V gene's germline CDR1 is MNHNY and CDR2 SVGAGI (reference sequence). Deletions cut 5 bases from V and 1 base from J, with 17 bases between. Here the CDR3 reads CASSRGGGAHNYGYTF. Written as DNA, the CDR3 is TGTGCCAGCAGTCGAGGCGGAGGGGCCCATAACTATGGCTACACCTTC.

CDR3 bases: TGTGCCTGGACCCTAAAAGCGACAGGGAAAACTGAAGCTTTCTTT. Translated, it gives CAWTLKATGKTEAFF. The chain uses TRBV30 and TRBJ1-1; 7 bases fit TRBD1. The CDR3 is made up of 15 amino acids. V lost 4 bases and J lost 5; bases outside the gene matches: 13. The V gene's germline CDR1 is GTSNPN and CDR2 SVGIG (reference sequence).

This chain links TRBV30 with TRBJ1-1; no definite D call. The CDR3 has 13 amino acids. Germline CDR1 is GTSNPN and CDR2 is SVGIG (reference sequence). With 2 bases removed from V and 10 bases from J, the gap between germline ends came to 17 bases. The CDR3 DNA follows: TGTGCCTGGAGTCCCCCTCCCCGCTATCCAGCTTTCTTT. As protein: CAWSPPPRYPAFF.

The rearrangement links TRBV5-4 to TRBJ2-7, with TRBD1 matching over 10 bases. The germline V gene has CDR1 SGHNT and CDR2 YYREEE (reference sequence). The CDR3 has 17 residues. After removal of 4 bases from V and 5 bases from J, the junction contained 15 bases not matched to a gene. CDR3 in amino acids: CASSDRSRTGGSNEQYF. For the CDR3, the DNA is TGTGCCAGCAGCGACCGAAGTAGGACAGGGGGAAGTAACGAGCAGTACTTC. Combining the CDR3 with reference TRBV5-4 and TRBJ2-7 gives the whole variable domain ETGVTQSPTHLIKTRGQQVTLRCSSQSGHNTVSWYQQALGQGPQFIFQYYREEENGRGNFPPRFSGLQFPNYSSELNVNALELDDSALYLCASSDRSRTGGSNEQYFGPGTRLTVT.

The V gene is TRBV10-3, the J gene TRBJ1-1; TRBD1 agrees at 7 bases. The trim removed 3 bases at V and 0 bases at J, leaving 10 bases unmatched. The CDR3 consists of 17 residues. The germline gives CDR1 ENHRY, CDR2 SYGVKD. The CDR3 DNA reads TGTGCCATCAGTGATCGCCGAACAGGGGACCTGAACACTGAAGCTTTCTTT. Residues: CAISDRRTGDLNTEAFF.

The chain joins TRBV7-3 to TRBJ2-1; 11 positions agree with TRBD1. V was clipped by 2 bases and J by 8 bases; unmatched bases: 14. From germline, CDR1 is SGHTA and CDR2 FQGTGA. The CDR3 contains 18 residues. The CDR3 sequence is CASSLYGGDRGFLDEQFF. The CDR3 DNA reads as TGTGCCAGCAGCTTATATGGTGGGGACAGGGGGTTTTTGGATGAGCAGTTCTTC.

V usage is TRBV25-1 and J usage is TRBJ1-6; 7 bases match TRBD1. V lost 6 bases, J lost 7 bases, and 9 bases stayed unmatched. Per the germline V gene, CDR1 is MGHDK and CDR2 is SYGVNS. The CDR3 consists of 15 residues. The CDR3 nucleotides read TGTGCCAGCAGGGGGGAACAGGGGTGGAATTCACCCCTCCACTTT. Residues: CASRGEQGWNSPLHF.